A single sample is the source of the 13 T cell receptor beta chains below, sequenced in a study of blood T cell repertoires in COVID-19. Profiling relied on immunoSEQ multiplex PCR, and the TCRdb table lists in-frame clones only, not all of them. This table holds 100,000 to 150,000 clones, approximately 80% found once. The sample was peripheral blood. The source of these receptors is a man aged 35 to 55 with active or convalescent COVID-19.

The chain employs TRBV6-6 and TRBJ2-7; TRBD1 agrees at 10 bases. The CDR3 length is 15 residues. J gave up 1 base and V 5 bases, and 5 bases lay outside the gene matches. CDR1 is MNHNY and CDR2 is SVGAGI in the germline V gene (reference sequence). CDR3 sequence: CASSPRQGASYEQYF. The CDR3 DNA follows: TGTGCCAGCAGTCCCCGACAGGGGGCTTCCTACGAGCAGTACTTC.

The genes are TRBV7-3 and TRBJ2-3; 8 nucleotides line up with TRBD1. Trimming cost V 6 bases and J 4 bases; bases outside gene matches: 3. This CDR3 contains 13 residues. In germline, CDR1 is SGHTA, CDR2 FQGTGA. The CDR3 here is CASSSQGADTQYF. The DNA for the CDR3 is TGTGCCAGCAGTTCACAGGGGGCAGATACGCAGTATTTT.

The chain carries TRBV6-5 and TRBJ2-3, with 8 positions matching TRBD1. Germline CDR1 reads MNHEY; CDR2 reads SVGAGI. V gave up 6 bases and J gave up 4 bases; unmatched junction bases: 9. The CDR3 has 15 amino acids. This chain's CDR3 is CASRNRGSGADTQYF. In DNA, the CDR3 is TGTGCCAGCAGAAACAGGGGGTCTGGGGCAGATACGCAGTATTTT.

The chain uses TRBV19 and TRBJ2-5, with TRBD1 matching over 8 bases. Losses at the gene ends were 3 bases for V and 5 bases for J; bases not matched to a gene: 11. The CDR3 has 16 amino acids. Germline CDR1 and CDR2: LNHDA and SQIVND (reference sequence). The CDR3 is CASSIRGRGPGETQYF. CDR3 coding DNA: TGTGCCAGTAGTATTCGTGGCAGGGGGCCGGGGGAGACCCAGTACTTC.

The V call is TRBV3-1 (or the pseudogene TRBV3-2), the J call TRBJ2-3; TRBD1 agrees at 7 bases. After removal of 4 bases from V and 2 bases from J, the junction contained 6 bases not matched to a gene. The V gene's germline CDR1 is LGHDT and CDR2 YNNKEL (reference sequence). The CDR3 has 15 residues. The CDR3 DNA reads as TGTGCCAGCAGCCCCCGACAGGGTCACACAGATACGCAGTATTTT. It translates to CASSPRQGHTDTQYF.

This chain joins TRBV3-1 (or the pseudogene TRBV3-2) and TRBJ2-2; possibly TRBD2 for D (6 bases). Trimming pared 4 bases from V and 7 bases from J, leaving 16 bases between. The CDR3 consists of 15 residues. Germline V gene sequence: CDR1 LGHDT, CDR2 YNNKEL (reference sequence). The CDR3 DNA is TGTGCCAGCAGCCTCCGCCTAGCGATTGGCGGGGAGCTGTTTTTT. Translated, it gives CASSLRLAIGGELFF.

V usage is TRBV2 and J usage is TRBJ2-5; 7 nucleotides line up with TRBD1. Looked up from germline, CDR1 is SNHLY and CDR2 is FYNNEI. This CDR3 is built from 13 residues. Losses at the gene ends were 4 bases for V and 1 base for J; bases not matched to a gene: 0. CDR3 residues: CASSGDSQETQYF. For the CDR3, the DNA is TGTGCCAGCAGTGGGGACAGCCAAGAGACCCAGTACTTC.

The table lists this clone with a few counts. V is TRBV2 and J is TRBJ1-1; D call uncertain. The CDR3 is 14 residues long. Trimming took 0 bases from V and 5 from J, leaving 10 bases between them. Germline CDR1 reads SNHLY; CDR2 reads FYNNEI. In DNA form, the CDR3 reads TGTGCCAGCAGTGAAGCCTTTGGGAGAACTGAAGCTTTCTTT. Encoded protein: CASSEAFGRTEAFF.

V usage is TRBV9 and J usage is TRBJ2-3, with unresolved D. Trimming stripped 0 bases from V and 4 bases from J, with 6 bases between. Germline V gives CDR1 SGDLS, CDR2 YYNGEE. The CDR3 runs to 13 residues. As DNA, the CDR3 is TGTGCCAGCAGCGTAGATCGGGCAGATACGCAGTATTTT. It translates to CASSVDRADTQYF.

The gene calls are TRBV12-3 or TRBV12-4 and TRBJ2-7, with TRBD1 matching over 8 bases. CDR3 size: 13 residues. V lost 8 bases, J lost 6 bases, and 9 bases stayed unmatched. CDR3 sequence reads: CASGDRGRGEQYF. In nucleotides, the CDR3 is TGTGCCAGCGGAGACAGGGGAAGGGGCGAGCAGTACTTC.

The chain links TRBV12-3 or TRBV12-4 to TRBJ2-7; maybe TRBD1 (6 bases). This CDR3 has 13 amino acids. Deletions cut 5 bases from V and 6 bases from J, with 14 bases between. The CDR3 is CASSDVGAGEQYF. As DNA, the CDR3 is TGTGCCAGCAGTGATGTGGGGGCCGGCGAGCAGTACTTC.

In its sample, this clone was seen once. The genes are TRBV27 and TRBJ2-3, with a possible D match to TRBD1 (6 bases). CDR1 is MNHEY and CDR2 is SMNVEV in the germline V gene (reference sequence). This CDR3 is 14 amino acids long. V lost 2 bases and J lost 4, with 10 bases in between. Here the CDR3 DNA reads TGTGCCAGCAGTTTAGCACAGGGCGCAGATACGCAGTATTTT. This codes for CASSLAQGADTQYF.

V and J are TRBV11-2 and TRBJ1-1; 7 positions agree with TRBD1. Trimming removed 0 bases from V and 4 bases from J; junction bases left unmatched: 5. The CDR3 runs 15 residues. CDR1 SGHAT and CDR2 FQNNGV come from the germline V gene. The CDR3 coding sequence is TGTGCCAGCAGCTTAGATTCAGGGGGGAGCACTGAAGCTTTCTTT. Its protein is CASSLDSGGSTEAFF.